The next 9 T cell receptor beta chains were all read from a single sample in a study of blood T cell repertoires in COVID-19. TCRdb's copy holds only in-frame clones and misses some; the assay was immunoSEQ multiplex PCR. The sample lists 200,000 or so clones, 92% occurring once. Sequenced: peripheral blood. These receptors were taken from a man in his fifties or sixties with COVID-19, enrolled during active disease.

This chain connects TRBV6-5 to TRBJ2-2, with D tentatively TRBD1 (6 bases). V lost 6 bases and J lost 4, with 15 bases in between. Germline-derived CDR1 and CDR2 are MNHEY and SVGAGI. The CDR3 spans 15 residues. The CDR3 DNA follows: TGTGCCAGCAGCCCGGGACACGGGACCACCGGGGAGCTGTTTTTT. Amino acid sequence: CASSPGHGTTGELFF.

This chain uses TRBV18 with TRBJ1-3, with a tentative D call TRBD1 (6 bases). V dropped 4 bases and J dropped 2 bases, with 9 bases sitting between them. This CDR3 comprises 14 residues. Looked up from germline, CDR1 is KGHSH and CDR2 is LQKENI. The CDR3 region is CASSQGETGNTIYF. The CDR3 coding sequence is TGTGCCAGCTCACAGGGGGAGACTGGAAACACCATATATTTT. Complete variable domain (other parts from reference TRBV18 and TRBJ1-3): NAGVMQNPRHLVRRRGQEARLRCSPMKGHSHVYWYRQLPEEGLKFMVYLQKENIIDESGMPKERFSAEFPKEGPSILRIQQVVRGDSAAYFCASSQGETGNTIYFGEGSWLTVV.

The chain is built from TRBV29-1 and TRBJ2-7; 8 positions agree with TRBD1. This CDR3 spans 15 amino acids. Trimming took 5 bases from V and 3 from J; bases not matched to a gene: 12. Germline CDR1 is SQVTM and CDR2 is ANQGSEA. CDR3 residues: CSVPIVWDRHYEQYF. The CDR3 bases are TGCAGCGTTCCAATCGTTTGGGACAGGCACTACGAGCAGTACTTC.

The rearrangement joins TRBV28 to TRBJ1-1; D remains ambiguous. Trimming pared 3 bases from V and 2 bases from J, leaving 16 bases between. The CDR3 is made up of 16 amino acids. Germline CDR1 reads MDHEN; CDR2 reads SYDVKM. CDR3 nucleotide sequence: TGTGCCAGCAGTTTCGTCGGTGAGACTCCTAACACTGAAGCTTTCTTT. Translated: CASSFVGETPNTEAFF.

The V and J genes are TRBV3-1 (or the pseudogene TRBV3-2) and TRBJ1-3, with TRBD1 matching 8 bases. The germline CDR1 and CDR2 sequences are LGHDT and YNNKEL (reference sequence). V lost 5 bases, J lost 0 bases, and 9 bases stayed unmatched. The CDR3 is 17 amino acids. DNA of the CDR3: TGTGCCAGCAGCATGGACAGGGACTTTATCTCTGGAAACACCATATATTTT. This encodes CASSMDRDFISGNTIYF.

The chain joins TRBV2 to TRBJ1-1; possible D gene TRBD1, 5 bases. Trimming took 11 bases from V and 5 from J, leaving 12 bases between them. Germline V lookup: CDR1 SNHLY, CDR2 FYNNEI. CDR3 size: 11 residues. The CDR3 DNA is TGTGCCGCCAAACCAGGGACTGAAGCTTTCTTT. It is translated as CAAKPGTEAFF.

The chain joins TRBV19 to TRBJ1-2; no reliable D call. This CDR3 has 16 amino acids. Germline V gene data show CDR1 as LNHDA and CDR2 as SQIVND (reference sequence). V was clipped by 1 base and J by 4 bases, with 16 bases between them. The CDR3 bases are TGTGCCAGTAGTATAGGCCCTGAGCGGGGTACCTATGGCTACACCTTC. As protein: CASSIGPERGTYGYTF.

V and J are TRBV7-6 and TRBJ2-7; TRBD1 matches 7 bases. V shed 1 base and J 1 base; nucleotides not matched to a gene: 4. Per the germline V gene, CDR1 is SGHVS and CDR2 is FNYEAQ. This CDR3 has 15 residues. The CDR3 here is CASSLDRGISYEQYF. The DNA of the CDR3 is TGTGCCAGCAGCTTAGACAGGGGAATATCCTACGAGCAGTACTTC.

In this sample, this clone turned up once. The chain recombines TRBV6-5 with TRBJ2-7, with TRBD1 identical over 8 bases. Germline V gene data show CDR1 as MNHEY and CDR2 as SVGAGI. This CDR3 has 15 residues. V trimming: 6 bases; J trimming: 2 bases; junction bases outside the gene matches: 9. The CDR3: CASRTDRARTYEQYF. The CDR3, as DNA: TGTGCCAGCAGGACGGACAGGGCGAGAACCTACGAGCAGTACTTC.